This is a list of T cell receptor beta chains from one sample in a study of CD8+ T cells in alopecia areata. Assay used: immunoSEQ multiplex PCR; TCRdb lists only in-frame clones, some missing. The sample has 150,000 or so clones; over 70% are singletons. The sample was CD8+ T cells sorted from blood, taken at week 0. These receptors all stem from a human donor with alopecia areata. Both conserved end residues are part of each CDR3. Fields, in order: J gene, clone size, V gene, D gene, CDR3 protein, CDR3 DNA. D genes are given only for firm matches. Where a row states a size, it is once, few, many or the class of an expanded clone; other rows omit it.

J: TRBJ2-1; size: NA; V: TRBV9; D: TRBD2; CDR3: CASSGTSGYNEQFF; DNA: TGTGCCAGCAGCGGGACTAGCGGCTACAATGAGCAGTTCTTC
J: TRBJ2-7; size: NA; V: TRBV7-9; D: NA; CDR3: CASSYQGGEQYF; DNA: TGTGCCAGCAGCTATCAGGGGGGCGAGCAGTACTTC
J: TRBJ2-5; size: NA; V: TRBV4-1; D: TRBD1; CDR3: CASSLSESTGIGTQYF; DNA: TGCGCCAGCAGCCTTTCTGAATCGACAGGGATAGGGACCCAGTACTTC
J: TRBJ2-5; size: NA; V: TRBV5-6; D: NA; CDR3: CASSGGGRETQYF; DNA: TGTGCCAGCAGTGGGGGGGGCAGGGAGACCCAGTACTTC
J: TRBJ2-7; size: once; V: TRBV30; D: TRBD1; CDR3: CAWSGGTGTYEQYF; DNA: TGTGCCTGGAGTGGAGGGACAGGGACCTACGAGCAGTACTTC
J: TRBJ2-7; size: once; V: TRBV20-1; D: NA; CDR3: CSALGAYEQYF; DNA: TGCAGTGCTCTGGGGGCCTACGAGCAGTACTTC
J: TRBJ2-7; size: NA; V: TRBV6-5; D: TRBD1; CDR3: CASRPGQGPYEQYF; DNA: TGTGCCAGCAGGCCGGGACAGGGTCCCTACGAGCAGTACTTC
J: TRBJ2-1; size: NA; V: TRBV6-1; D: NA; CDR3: CASSEGQDSYNEQFF; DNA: TGTGCCAGCAGTGAAGGGCAGGACTCCTACAATGAGCAGTTCTTC
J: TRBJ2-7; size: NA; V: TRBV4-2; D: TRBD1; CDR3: CASSGRDSRSYEQYF; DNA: TGTGCCAGCAGCGGCCGGGACAGCCGCTCCTACGAGCAGTACTTC
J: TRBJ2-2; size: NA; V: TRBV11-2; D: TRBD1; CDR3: CASSLSWGQGAPDTGELFF; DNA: TGTGCCAGCAGCTTATCATGGGGACAGGGGGCTCCTGACACCGGGGAGCTGTTTTTT
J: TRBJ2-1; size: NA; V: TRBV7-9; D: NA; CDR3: CASSVTIEQFF; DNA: TGTGCCAGCAGCGTGACTATAGAGCAGTTCTTC
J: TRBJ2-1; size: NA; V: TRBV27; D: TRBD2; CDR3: CASSLTSGGYNEQFF; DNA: TGTGCCAGCAGCCTGACTAGCGGGGGATACAATGAGCAGTTCTTC
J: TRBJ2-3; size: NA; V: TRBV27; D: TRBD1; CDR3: CASSFHSGQGTDTQYF; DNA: TGTGCCAGCAGTTTCCATTCGGGACAGGGCACAGATACGCAGTATTTT
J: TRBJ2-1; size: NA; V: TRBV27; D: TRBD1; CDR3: CASSMTLQGDEQFF; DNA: TGTGCCAGCAGTATGACTCTTCAGGGGGATGAGCAGTTCTTC
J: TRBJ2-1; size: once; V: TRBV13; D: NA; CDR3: CASSFIGNEQFF; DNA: TGTGCCAGCAGCTTTATCGGGAATGAGCAGTTCTTC
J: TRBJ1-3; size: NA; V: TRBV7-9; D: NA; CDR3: CASSSTIDSGNTIYF; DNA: TGTGCCAGCAGCTCCACCATTGACTCTGGAAACACCATATATTTT
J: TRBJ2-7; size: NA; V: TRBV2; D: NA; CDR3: CASREGRNSYEQYF; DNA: TGTGCCAGCAGAGAGGGACGGAACTCCTACGAGCAGTACTTC
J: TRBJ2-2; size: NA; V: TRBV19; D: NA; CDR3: CASQWVSGAGELFF; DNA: TGTGCCAGTCAGTGGGTATCAGGGGCCGGGGAGCTGTTTTTT
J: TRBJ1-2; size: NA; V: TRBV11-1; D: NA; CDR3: CASSSRDGGGTLYGYTF; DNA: TGTGCCAGCAGCTCCCGGGACGGTGGAGGGACCCTCTATGGCTACACCTTC
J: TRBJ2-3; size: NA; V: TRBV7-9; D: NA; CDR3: CASRIQGKDTQYF; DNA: TGTGCCAGCAGAATCCAGGGGAAAGATACGCAGTATTTT
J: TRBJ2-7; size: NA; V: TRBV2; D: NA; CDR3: CASSEVDTTYEQYF; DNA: TGTGCCAGCAGTGAAGTGGACACCACCTACGAGCAGTACTTC
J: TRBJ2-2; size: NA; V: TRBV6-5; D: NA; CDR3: CASSYSTSVTGELFF; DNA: TGTGCCAGCAGTTACTCGACTAGTGTCACCGGGGAGCTGTTTTTT
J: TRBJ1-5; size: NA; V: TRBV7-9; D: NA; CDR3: CASSPEIGNQPQHF; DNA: TGTGCCAGCAGCCCGGAGATAGGCAATCAGCCCCAGCATTTT
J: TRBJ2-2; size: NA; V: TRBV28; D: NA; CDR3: CAATGNTGELFF; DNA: TGTGCCGCGACCGGGAACACCGGGGAGCTGTTTTTT
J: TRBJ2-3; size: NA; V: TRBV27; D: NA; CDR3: CASSLEPEDTDTQYF; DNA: TGTGCCAGCAGTTTAGAGCCCGAAGACACAGATACGCAGTATTTT
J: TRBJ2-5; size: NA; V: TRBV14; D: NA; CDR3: CASSQEFVDQETQYF; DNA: TGTGCCAGCAGCCAAGAATTCGTGGATCAAGAGACCCAGTACTTC
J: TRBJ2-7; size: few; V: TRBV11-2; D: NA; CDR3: CASSLGLLGSYEQYF; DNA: TGTGCCAGCAGCTTAGGGCTCCTTGGCAGCTACGAGCAGTACTTC
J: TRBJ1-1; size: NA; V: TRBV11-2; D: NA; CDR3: CASSLEGAGTEAFF; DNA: TGTGCCAGCAGCTTAGAAGGGGCAGGAACTGAAGCTTTCTTT
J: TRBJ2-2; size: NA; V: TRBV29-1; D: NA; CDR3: CSVDRDENTGELFF; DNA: TGCAGCGTTGATCGGGACGAGAACACCGGGGAGCTGTTTTTT